This TCR beta chain was identified in a study of blood T cell repertoires in COVID-19. Study details: COVID-19 samples collected from the United States, Italy and Spain covered acute and convalescent phases. Sources were T cells, B-cell-depleted T cells, or PBMCs; the material itself was cDNA or gDNA.

This clone was counted a few times. Using immunoSEQ multiplex PCR, the repertoire was profiled, and TCRdb retains in-frame clones only, with some absent. The sample carries 84,000 or so clones, about 82% recorded once. The V end was cut by 6 bases, the J end by 2 bases, with 12 bases between. Germline values: CDR1 SGHTS, CDR2 YDEGEE. The CDR3 is 15 residues long. V usage is TRBV5-8 and J usage is TRBJ2-6; unclear D gene. The sample taken for sequencing was peripheral blood. The TCR originated in a woman older than 75 with acute or convalescent COVID-19. The CDR3 loop is CASTLKTPGANVLTF. The DNA for the CDR3 is TGTGCCAGCACCCTAAAAACCCCTGGGGCCAACGTCCTGACTTTC.